The present T cell receptor beta chain was sequenced within a study of Ad26.COV2.S vaccination and SARS-CoV-2 variants. Profiling relied on immunoSEQ multiplex PCR, and the TCRdb table lists in-frame clones only, not all of them. The sample holds hundreds of thousands of clones, about 91% seen once. Trimming removed 6 bases at V and 4 bases at J, with 18 bases between. CDR3 length: 15 residues. The germline CDR1 and CDR2 sequences are MDHEN and SYDVKM. This clone appeared a few times. Treatment meaning: some 20 received Ad26.COV2.S at low or high dose, single or two shots; several received placebo; per-sample allocation not given. Material that was analyzed had been drawn on day 63 after the first vaccine or placebo injection.

The chain couples TRBV28 to TRBJ1-1, with a possible D match to TRBD1 (5 bases). This clonotype was obtained from a person aged 18-65 years who received the Ad26.COV2.S COVID-19 vaccine or a placebo. The sequencing here drew on peripheral blood, taken in a trial of Ad26.COV2.S vaccine versus placebo. CDR3 loop: CASRHLWDGFTEAFF. As DNA, the CDR3 is TGTGCCAGCAGGCACCTGTGGGACGGCTTCACTGAAGCTTTCTTT.